These 17 T cell receptor beta chains came from one sample sequenced in a study of tumor-infiltrating lymphocytes in primary liver carcinoma (dated by TCRdb to between 2016 and 2019). Sequencing was performed on an Illumina HiSeq 2500. A constant-region primer and ProtoScript II reverse transcriptase were used to reverse-transcribe TCRbeta-specific cDNA from about 0.55 ug total RNA. The TCRbeta libraries were prepared through three rounds of nested multiplex PCR following a slightly modified ARM-PCR procedure. Multiplex TRBV1-TRBV30 forward primers and a Cbeta reverse primer were used in the first two PCR rounds, each of which was run for approximately 9 cycles. TCRdb reanalyzed the raw reads on its own, using fastp at Q25 for trimming and MiXCR for clone calling, and kept in-frame beta chains. Identical CDR3 proteins give one entry, which carries the most common genes and DNA. The sample has 330,000 or so distinct CDR3 sequences on record, almost 65% of them singletons. About 6% of the sample rests with the top ten.

Blood RNA was extracted from unsorted whole blood using TRIzol reagent, and germline DNA was obtained with the DNeasy Blood & Tissue kit. Sequenced: peripheral blood. The origin of the receptors is a man aged 35-49 years with primary liver carcinoma and hepatitis B virus infection.

Concerning this clonotype itself: A much larger clone lies a single base off, so this may be a read error. The genes are TRBV11-2 and TRBJ2-5, with a possible D match to TRBD2 (6 bases). Trimming took 5 bases from V and 4 from J, leaving 17 bases between them. From germline, CDR1 is SGHAT and CDR2 FQNNGV. The CDR3 totals 15 residues. CDR3 DNA sequence: TGTGCCAGCAGCAGAAGGTGGGACTTATCAGAGACCCAGTACTTC. This codes for CASSRRWDLSETQYF. The variable domain in full, completed from reference TRBV11-2 and TRBJ2-5, reads EAGVAQSPRYKIIEKRQSVAFWCNPISGHATLYWYQQILGQGPKLLIQFQNNGVVDDSQLPKDRFSAERLKGVDSTLKIQPAKLEDSAVYLCASSRRWDLSETQYFGPGTRLLVL.

This clonotype was counted at least ten times. The rearrangement links TRBV11-1 to TRBJ2-7, with D perhaps TRBD2 (6 bases). CDR3 length: 13 amino acids. V lost 4 bases to trimming and J lost 11 bases, with 18 bases between them. The germline V gene encodes CDR1 SGHAT and CDR2 FQDESV (reference sequence). This chain's CDR3 is CASSSHPSGEEYF. CDR3 coding DNA: TGTGCCAGCAGCTCTCATCCTTCGGGAGAGGAGTACTTC.

Note on this clonotype: One junction end disagrees with the germline gene, perhaps due to a read error. CDR3 sequence: CASSCDGSTDMQYF. In DNA, the CDR3 is TGTGCCAGCAGCTGTGACGGAAGCACAGATATGCAGTATTTT. The V gene is TRBV11-2, the J gene TRBJ2-3, with D unclear. The CDR3 loop spans 14 amino acids. Germline V gene lookup returns CDR1 SGHAT and CDR2 FQNNGV.

This clonotype was seen a single time. The junction departs from the called germline gene at one end, perhaps through a read error. CDR3 DNA sequence: TGTGCCAACAGTGATGGACAGGGCGGCGCTGAAGCTTTCTTT. Translated, it gives CANSDGQGGAEAFF. The chain employs TRBV28 and TRBJ1-1; TRBD1 matches 8 bases. The CDR3 has 14 residues. Germline values: CDR1 MDHEN, CDR2 SYDVKM.

With regard to this clonotype: This may stem from a read error, because a much larger clone lies one nucleotide away. DNA for the CDR3: TGTGTCAGCAGTACGGACAACTGGGGGGAGCAGTACTTC. As protein: CVSSTDNWGEQYF. The chain couples TRBV6-1 to TRBJ2-7; possibly TRBD1 or TRBD2 for D (5 bases each). Germline loops: CDR1 MNHNS, CDR2 SASEGT. CDR3 length equals 13 residues.

Regarding this clonotype: Germline is not matched at one junction end, which may reflect a read error. This sequence joins TRBV4-1 and TRBJ2-2; TRBD2 matches at 8 bases. Germline CDR1 and CDR2: MGHRA and YSYEKL. The CDR3 extends over 16 amino acids. The CDR3 region is CANSSLAAPNTGELFF. Here the CDR3 DNA reads TGCGCCAACAGCTCACTAGCGGCCCCGAACACCGGGGAGCTGTTTTTT.

As to this clonotype: Just one base apart from a much larger clone, this may be a read error. This chain connects TRBV5-4 to TRBJ2-7; D may correspond to TRBD1 or TRBD2 (5 bases each). Germline V gives CDR1 SGHNT, CDR2 YYREEE (reference sequence). This CDR3 has 16 residues. CDR3 sequence: CASSSDLGGTAYEQHF. CDR3 DNA sequence: TGTGCCAGCAGCAGTGATCTTGGTGGGACGGCTTACGAGCAGCACTTC.

Worth noting for this clonotype: A much bigger clone sits one base away, suggesting this may be a read error. The J gene is TRBJ1-1, the V gene TRBV29-1, with TRBD1 identical over 7 bases. The CDR3 is 14 amino acids. V was clipped by 3 bases and J by 3 bases; unmatched bases: 7. Germline CDR1 and CDR2: SQVTM and ANQGSEA. The DNA of the CDR3 is TGCAGCGTTGATCCCACAGGGGTTGACACTGAAGCTTTCTTT. Translation: CSVDPTGVDTEAFF.

On this clonotype itself: One end of the junction is discordant with germline, which a read error may explain. The rearrangement joins TRBV11-3 to TRBJ2-2; tentative D call: TRBD2 (5 bases). Per the germline V gene, CDR1 is SGHNT and CDR2 is YENEEA. The CDR3 covers 13 residues. DNA for the CDR3: TGTGACAGCAGCTTAGATGTCACCGGGGAGCTGTTCTTT. This sequence encodes CDSSLDVTGELFF. Full variable domain (rest looked up from reference TRBV11-3 and TRBJ2-2): EAGVVQSPRYKIIEKKQPVAFWCNPISGHNTLYWYLQNLGQGPELLIRYENEEAVDDSQLPKDRFSAERLKGVDSTLKIQPAELGDSAVYLCDSSLDVTGELFFGEGSRLTVL.

This clonotype was recorded a few times. The CDR3 region is CASSLEGTGVLFEQYF. Here the CDR3 DNA reads TGCGCCAGCAGCTTGGAAGGGACAGGGGTCCTTTTCGAGCAGTACTTC. V gene TRBV5-1 combines with J gene TRBJ2-7, with 10 bases matching TRBD1. V was pared by 0 bases and J by 6 bases, with 9 bases of the junction left unmatched. CDR1 is SGHRS and CDR2 is YFSETQ in the germline V gene. This CDR3 comprises 16 residues.

The CDR3 DNA is TGCGCCAGCAGCTTAACGGGAGGGCCCACCGGGGAGCTGTTTTTT. Its translation: CASSLTGGPTGELFF. V gene TRBV5-1 combines with J gene TRBJ2-2, with 8 bases identical to TRBD2. Trimming at V came to 2 bases and at J to 4 bases, leaving 4 bases not matched to a gene. CDR1 and CDR2 (germline): SGHRS, YFSETQ. The CDR3 has 15 residues.

This clonotype occurred many times. The CDR3 coding sequence is TGTGCCAGCAGTGGAATCTACAATGAGCAGTTCTTC. Its translation is CASSGIYNEQFF. This rearrangement joins TRBV6-1 to TRBJ2-1, with D unclear. The CDR3 consists of 12 residues. Per the germline V gene, CDR1 is MNHNS and CDR2 is SASEGT. Trimming took 4 bases from V and 3 from J, leaving 4 bases between them.

The chain employs TRBV28 and TRBJ2-3; D remains ambiguous. V lost 6 bases and J lost 1, with 14 bases in between. CDR3 length: 15 residues. Germline V lookup: CDR1 MDHEN, CDR2 SYDVKM. The CDR3 loop reads CASSSVGSGTDTQYF. Written as DNA, the CDR3 is TGTGCCAGCAGCTCAGTTGGGTCTGGCACAGATACGCAGTATTTT.

In the case of this clonotype: Sequence at one end of the junction differs from germline and may be a read error. The chain carries TRBV12-3 or TRBV12-4 and TRBJ1-1; D not certain. CDR3 length: 13 residues. Written as DNA, the CDR3 is TGTGCCAGCAGTTTAGATCCGGGCACTGAAGTTTTCTTT. Translation: CASSLDPGTEVFF.

This clonotype was counted a single time. The rearrangement uses TRBV9 and TRBJ1-2; D gene unclear. V gave up 4 bases and J gave up 9 bases, with 13 bases separating them. Germline lookup yields CDR1 SGDLS and CDR2 YYNGEE. The CDR3 has 12 residues. The CDR3 DNA is TGTGCCAGCAGCCCCGAAGGCGTTCGCTACACCTTC. Encoded protein: CASSPEGVRYTF.

Turning to this clonotype: At one end the junction does not follow the germline gene, possibly because of a read error. The chain carries TRBV10-3 and TRBJ2-3; perhaps TRBD2 as D (6 bases). Germline values: CDR1 ENHRY, CDR2 SYGVKD. CDR3 length: 15 amino acids. Here the CDR3 reads CATSGAEEGTDTQYF. The DNA of the CDR3 is TGTGCCACCAGTGGGGCGGAGGAGGGTACAGATACGCAGTATTTT.

About this clonotype: This may come from a read error, since a much larger clone is one base off. Because the CDR3 is missing its conserved closing phenylalanine or tryptophan, this is likely a read error. The V and J genes are TRBV10-3 and TRBJ2-7; D is possibly TRBD2 (6 bases). Germline CDR1 and CDR2: ENHRY and SYGVKD. V lost 4 bases, J lost 3 bases, and 13 bases lay in between. The CDR3 runs to 14 residues. The CDR3 DNA reads TGTGCCATCAGTGGGTTAGCGGAGAACTACGAGCAGTACCTC. This encodes CAISGLAENYEQYL.